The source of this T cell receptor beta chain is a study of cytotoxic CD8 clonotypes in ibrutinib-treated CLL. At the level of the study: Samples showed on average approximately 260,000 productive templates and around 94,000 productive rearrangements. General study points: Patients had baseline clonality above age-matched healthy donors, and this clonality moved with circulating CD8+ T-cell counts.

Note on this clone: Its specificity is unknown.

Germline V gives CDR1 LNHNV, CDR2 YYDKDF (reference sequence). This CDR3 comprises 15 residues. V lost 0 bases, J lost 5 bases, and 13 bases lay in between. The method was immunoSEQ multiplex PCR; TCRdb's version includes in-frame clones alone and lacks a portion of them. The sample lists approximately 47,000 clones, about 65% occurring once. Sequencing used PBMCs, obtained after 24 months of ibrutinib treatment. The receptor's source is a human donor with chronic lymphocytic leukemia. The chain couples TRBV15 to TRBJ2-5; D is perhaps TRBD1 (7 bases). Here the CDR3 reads CATSRDLQGRETQYF. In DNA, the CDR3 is TGTGCCACCAGCAGAGATCTACAGGGGAGGGAGACCCAGTACTTC.